These 32 T cell receptor beta chains share one sample of origin, sequenced in a study of blood T cells in healthy people across ages. Primers used in a second PCR of about 6 to 11 cycles were a sample-barcoded 5' primer and a J-beta primer mix. TCRdb re-derived calls from the 5' RACE reads in MiXCR, one entry per CDR3 protein. The sample lists hundreds of thousands of distinct CDR3 sequences; around 49% were seen once. The sequencing input was blood. The receptors here all came from a woman aged 60-75 years in good health.

There are many counts of this clonotype. This chain uses TRBV6-2 or TRBV6-3 with TRBJ2-3, with D tentatively TRBD1 (5 bases). This CDR3 has 14 residues. The V end lost 4 bases, the J end lost 0 bases, and 8 bases lay between the germline ends. Germline V lookup: CDR1 MNHEY, CDR2 SVGEGT. This CDR3 is CASSSGSSTDTQYF. Written as DNA, the CDR3 is TGTGCCAGCAGTTCAGGGTCCAGCACAGATACGCAGTATTTT.

The chain links TRBV27 to TRBJ2-7, with D perhaps matching TRBD1 or TRBD2 (5 bases each). The length of the CDR3 is 14 residues. Trimming removed 3 bases from V and 4 bases from J, with 13 bases in between. CDR1 and CDR2 from the germline V gene are MNHEY and SMNVEV (reference sequence). The CDR3 nucleotides are TGTGCCAGCAGTTTCCGGGGCAGCGTATACGAGCAGTACTTC. This codes for CASSFRGSVYEQYF.

This clonotype was counted between two and nine times. This chain uses TRBV28 with TRBJ2-7; no reliable D call. The CDR3 has 13 amino acids. CDR1 is MDHEN, CDR2 SYDVKM, per germline. Trimming took 5 bases from V and 5 from J, leaving 13 bases between them. For the CDR3, the DNA is TGTGCCAGCAGTCACTTGGGTCAGGACGAGCAGTACTTC. Encoded protein: CASSHLGQDEQYF.

This clonotype was seen only a few times. This rearrangement joins TRBV7-2 to TRBJ2-1; 7 bases are a match to TRBD2. The closer fit of TRBJ2-7 to the DNA end suggests the J call may be wrong. Looked up from germline, CDR1 is SGHTA and CDR2 is FQGNSA. CDR3 length equals 18 residues. The CDR3 region is CASSLGRGVWEGYNEQYF. CDR3 bases: TGTGCCAGCAGCTTAGGGCGCGGTGTATGGGAGGGCTACAATGAGCAGTACTTC.

The chain recombines TRBV3-1 with TRBJ2-7, with D unresolved. The germline V and J ends were trimmed by 4 bases and 10 bases, with 17 bases remaining between them. Germline CDR1 reads LGHDT; CDR2 reads YNNKEL (reference sequence). The CDR3 runs to 13 residues. The CDR3, as DNA: TGTGCCAGCAGCCCCACCTCTTTGTCCTCTCAGTACTTC. Amino acids: CASSPTSLSSQYF.

In its sample, this clonotype was seen a few times. The rearrangement joins TRBV25-1 to TRBJ1-5; D is unresolved. Germline values: CDR1 MGHDK, CDR2 SYGVNS. Trimming took 1 base from V and 3 from J, leaving 10 bases between them. The CDR3 covers 15 residues. The CDR3 region is CASSESETINQPQHF. The CDR3 bases are TGTGCCAGCAGTGAATCGGAGACTATCAATCAGCCCCAGCATTTT.

This clonotype was picked up one time. The chain combines TRBV12-3 or TRBV12-4 with TRBJ1-4; weak D call: TRBD1 (6 bases). Trimming took 6 bases from V and 6 from J, leaving 11 bases between them. CDR3 length equals 13 residues. CDR3 in DNA: TGTGCCAGCAGGGGGGCATTATATGAAAAACTGTTTTTT. It specifies CASRGALYEKLFF.

The V gene is TRBV20-1, the J gene TRBJ2-1; the D gene is possibly TRBD1 (6 bases). Trimming removed 5 bases from V and 6 bases from J, with 8 bases in between. The CDR3 has 11 amino acids. Germline V gene lookup returns CDR1 DFQATT and CDR2 SNEGSKA (reference sequence). CDR3 in DNA: TGCAGTGCTCCGGACAGCAATGAGCAGTTCTTC. Its translation is CSAPDSNEQFF.

The chain links TRBV7-2 to TRBJ1-1; D not certain. Per the germline V gene, CDR1 is SGHTA and CDR2 is FQGNSA. This CDR3 comprises 14 residues. Deletions cut 6 bases from V and 4 bases from J, with 15 bases between. CDR3 in DNA: TGTGCCAGCAGACCAGCCCCCAGCGGCACTGAAGCTTTCTTT. Translation: CASRPAPSGTEAFF.

As for this clonotype: The junction departs from the called germline gene at one end, perhaps through a read error. The chain joins TRBV20-1 to TRBJ2-1; perhaps TRBD1 as D (5 bases). The CDR3 runs 18 residues. Germline loops: CDR1 DFQATT, CDR2 SNEGSKA (reference sequence). The DNA of the CDR3 is TGCAGTGCTAGAGATCCATTGGCACAGGCCCACTCCTACAATGAACAGTTCTTC. This encodes CSARDPLAQAHSYNEQFF.

The J gene is TRBJ2-5, the V gene TRBV3-1, with 14 bases aligning to TRBD2. Trimming took 6 bases from V and 4 from J; bases not matched to a gene: 7. CDR1 and CDR2 from the germline V gene are LGHDT and YNNKEL (reference sequence). This CDR3 is 16 amino acids long. CDR3 residues: CASSPGTSGRRETQYF. CDR3 bases: TGTGCCAGCAGTCCCGGGACTAGCGGGAGAAGAGAGACCCAGTACTTC.

This clonotype was recorded a few times. V usage is TRBV29-1 and J usage is TRBJ1-1; D might be TRBD1 (5 bases). Germline CDR1 and CDR2: SQVTM and ANQGSEA. The germline V and J ends were trimmed by 0 bases and 1 base, with 9 bases remaining between them. The CDR3 has 14 residues. CDR3: CSVEDRQGNTEAFF. The CDR3 DNA reads as TGCAGCGTTGAAGATCGGCAGGGGAACACTGAAGCTTTCTTT. Combining the CDR3 with reference TRBV29-1 and TRBJ1-1 gives the whole variable domain SAVISQKPSRDICQRGTSLTIQCQVDSQVTMMFWYRQQPGQSLTLIATANQGSEATYESGFVIDKFPISRPNLTFSTLTVSNMSPEDSSIYLCSVEDRQGNTEAFFGQGTRLTVV.

The V call is TRBV7-2, the J call TRBJ2-7; tentatively, D is TRBD1 (5 bases). The V end was cut by 2 bases, the J end by 5 bases, with 13 bases between. This CDR3 contains 14 residues. The germline gives CDR1 SGHTA, CDR2 FQGNSA. The DNA of the CDR3 is TGTGCCAGCAGCTTACAGGGCAGTTACAACGAGCAGTACTTC. Its translation is CASSLQGSYNEQYF.

V is TRBV12-3 or TRBV12-4 and J is TRBJ1-2; 10 bases match TRBD1. The V and J ends lost 8 bases and 8 bases, in that order; junction bases with no gene match: 11. The CDR3 is 14 amino acids. CDR3 region: CASRAGTGAGGYTF. For the CDR3, the DNA is TGTGCCAGCCGTGCCGGGACAGGGGCAGGGGGCTACACCTTC.

This rearrangement joins TRBV7-2 to TRBJ2-7; 8 bases are a match to TRBD1. Germline CDR1 reads SGHTA; CDR2 reads FQGNSA. CDR3 length: 15 residues. The J segment lost 1 base and the V segment lost 5 bases, leaving 7 bases of the junction unmatched. The CDR3 spells CASSASGTGSYEQYF. CDR3 coding DNA: TGTGCCAGCAGCGCCTCCGGGACAGGTTCCTACGAGCAGTACTTC. Complete variable domain (other parts from reference TRBV7-2 and TRBJ2-7): GAGVSQSPSNKVTEKGKDVELRCDPISGHTALYWYRQSLGQGLEFLIYFQGNSAPDKSGLPSDRFSAERTGGSVSTLTIQRTQQEDSAVYLCASSASGTGSYEQYFGPGTRLTVT.

V is TRBV3-1 and J is TRBJ2-1; 9 bases match TRBD1. This CDR3 has 14 residues. Trimming at V came to 4 bases and at J to 2 bases, leaving 0 bases not matched to a gene. Germline V gives CDR1 LGHDT, CDR2 YNNKEL (reference sequence). The CDR3 nucleotides are TGTGCCAGCAGCCGACAGGGGGCCTACAATGAGCAGTTCTTC. Its protein product is CASSRQGAYNEQFF.

The chain has TRBV12-3 or TRBV12-4 and TRBJ2-7; no clear D gene. This CDR3 contains 11 residues. Trimming pared 3 bases from V and 5 bases from J, leaving 5 bases between. CDR3 DNA sequence: TGTGCCAGCAGTTTCGCAAACGAGCAGTACTTC. Amino acid sequence: CASSFANEQYF.

This clonotype was recorded only once. The chain uses TRBV9 and TRBJ2-1, with 11 bases fitting TRBD2. The better agreement between TRBJ2-7 and the DNA end casts doubt on the J call. CDR1 and CDR2 from the germline V gene are SGDLS and YYNGEE. The CDR3 extends over 19 amino acids. The CDR3 loop reads CASSVGIAGGPSSYNEQYF. CDR3 DNA sequence: TGTGCCAGCAGCGTAGGTATAGCGGGAGGGCCAAGCTCCTACAATGAGCAGTACTTC.

The chain joins TRBV7-3 to TRBJ2-3, with 14 nucleotides matching TRBD2. The junction had 7 bases not matched to a gene; V was cut back by 5 bases and J by 3 bases. Looked up from germline, CDR1 is SGHTA and CDR2 is FQGTGA. The CDR3 is 17 amino acids. In nucleotides, the CDR3 is TGTGCCAGCAGCCCCGGGACTAGCGGGAGATTAACAGATACGCAGTATTTT. The encoded protein is CASSPGTSGRLTDTQYF. Filled out from reference TRBV7-3 and TRBJ2-3, the complete variable domain reads GAGVSQTPSNKVTEKGKYVELRCDPISGHTALYWYRQSLGQGPEFLIYFQGTGAADDSGLPNDRFFAVRPEGSVSTLKIQRTERGDSAVYLCASSPGTSGRLTDTQYFGPGTRLTVL.

This clonotype occurred a few times. The V call is TRBV7-9, the J call TRBJ2-3; TRBD1 aligns across 7 bases. The CDR3 covers 17 residues. Germline CDR1 is SEHNR and CDR2 is FQNEAQ (reference sequence). The trim removed 4 bases at V and 0 bases at J, leaving 10 bases unmatched. CDR3 coding DNA: TGTGCCAGCAGCTCATCACGACCGGGACAGAGCACAGATACGCAGTATTTT. This gives the protein CASSSSRPGQSTDTQYF.

The chain links TRBV10-3 to TRBJ2-1; perhaps TRBD1 as D (5 bases). This CDR3 has 14 amino acids. Germline loops: CDR1 ENHRY, CDR2 SYGVKD. The germline V and J ends were trimmed by 6 bases and 0 bases, with 9 bases remaining between them. This CDR3 is CAIRAGYSYNEQFF. The CDR3, as DNA: TGTGCCATCAGGGCAGGGTACTCCTACAATGAGCAGTTCTTC.

The chain links TRBV4-1 to TRBJ2-1; D is perhaps TRBD2 (5 bases). The DNA end lines up better with TRBJ2-7; the J call may be wrong. Looked up from germline, CDR1 is MGHRA and CDR2 is YSYEKL. This CDR3 comprises 16 residues. CDR3 in DNA: TGCGCCAGCAGCCAAGAATCGGGAAATTCCTACAATGAGCAGTACTTC. Amino acid sequence: CASSQESGNSYNEQYF.

The V gene is TRBV7-3, the J gene TRBJ2-7; TRBD2 matches 8 bases. The J call may be mistaken, given a closer DNA end match to TRBJ2-5. The CDR3 totals 16 residues. The germline V gene has CDR1 SGHTA and CDR2 FQGTGA. As DNA, the CDR3 is TGTGCCAGCAGCCTCCTCGGGGGTGCGGGAGGAGAGACCCAGTACTTC. Encoded protein: CASSLLGGAGGETQYF.

The V gene is TRBV7-8, the J gene TRBJ1-5; D remains unclear. CDR3 size: 13 residues. Looked up from germline, CDR1 is SGHVS and CDR2 is FQNEAQ. Trimming removed 5 bases at V and 2 bases at J, with 7 bases between. CDR3 amino acids: CASSRAGNQPQHF. CDR3 nucleotide sequence: TGTGCCAGCAGCCGGGCAGGCAATCAGCCCCAGCATTTT.

The gene calls are TRBV30 and TRBJ1-2; D gene unclear. The CDR3 runs 11 residues. Germline loops: CDR1 GTSNPN, CDR2 SVGIG (reference sequence). Trimming stripped 4 bases from V and 8 bases from J, with 11 bases between. CDR3: CAWIRGNGYTF. The DNA of the CDR3 is TGTGCCTGGATCCGGGGAAACGGCTACACCTTC.

The chain employs TRBV20-1 and TRBJ2-5, with D tentatively TRBD2 (5 bases). The CDR3 consists of 13 residues. The ends were cut back, 1 base at V and 2 bases at J, with 8 bases in the middle. CDR1 is DFQATT and CDR2 is SNEGSKA in the germline V gene (reference sequence). CDR3 amino acids: CSARARGQETQYF. Written as DNA, the CDR3 is TGCAGTGCTAGAGCACGGGGACAAGAGACCCAGTACTTC.

V usage is TRBV5-5 and J usage is TRBJ2-3; 9 positions match TRBD1. In germline, CDR1 is SGHKS, CDR2 YYEKEE (reference sequence). The CDR3 contains 12 residues. V dropped 3 bases and J dropped 9; count of bases not matched to a gene: 2. CDR3 in DNA: TGTGCCAGCAGCTGGGACAGGGACACGCAGTATTTT. Amino acids: CASSWDRDTQYF.

This clonotype appeared a few times. This chain uses TRBV6-5 with TRBJ2-4; D gene unclear. The germline CDR1 and CDR2 sequences are MNHEY and SVGAGI. The germline V and J ends were trimmed by 8 bases and 2 bases, with 16 bases remaining between them. This CDR3 has 15 residues. CDR3 sequence (DNA): TGTGCCAGCCGCCCTACAACAGTAACCAAAAACATTCAGTACTTC. The encoded protein is CASRPTTVTKNIQYF.

This clonotype was found once. The CDR3 region is CASSVLAGQYNEQFF. For the CDR3, the DNA is TGTGCCAGCAGCGTGCTAGCGGGACAATACAATGAGCAGTTCTTC. The V and J genes are TRBV7-6 and TRBJ2-1, with TRBD2 matching over 9 bases. The V gene's germline CDR1 is SGHVS and CDR2 FNYEAQ. J lost 4 bases, V lost 5 bases, and 6 bases had no gene match. The CDR3 is made up of 15 amino acids.

A single count supports this clonotype. This sequence joins TRBV7-3 and TRBJ2-5; D is undetermined. TRBJ2-7 explains the end of the DNA better; the J call may be wrong. Per the germline V gene, CDR1 is SGHTA and CDR2 is FQGTGA. There are 15 residues in the CDR3. The DNA of the CDR3 is TGTGCCAGCAGCTTAACGCGGCTCACCACGGGCGAGCAGTACTTC. It translates to CASSLTRLTTGEQYF.

This chain links TRBV12-3 or TRBV12-4 with TRBJ2-7, with unresolved D. The V gene lost 5 bases and the J gene lost 2 bases, with 13 bases spanning the gap. The CDR3 consists of 14 residues. CDR3 bases: TGTGCCAGCAGTCCCCGTCGGCGTACCTACGAGCAGTACTTC. Its translation is CASSPRRRTYEQYF.

The chain combines TRBV6-1 with TRBJ1-2, with 8 bases matching TRBD1. Germline V gene sequence: CDR1 MNHNS, CDR2 SASEGT. The CDR3 has 17 amino acids. V lost 6 bases, J lost 1 base, and 13 bases stayed unmatched. The DNA for the CDR3 is TGTGCCAGCAGATTCGGACAGGGAGGCCGGCGTAACTATGGCTACACCTTC. Amino acids: CASRFGQGGRRNYGYTF.